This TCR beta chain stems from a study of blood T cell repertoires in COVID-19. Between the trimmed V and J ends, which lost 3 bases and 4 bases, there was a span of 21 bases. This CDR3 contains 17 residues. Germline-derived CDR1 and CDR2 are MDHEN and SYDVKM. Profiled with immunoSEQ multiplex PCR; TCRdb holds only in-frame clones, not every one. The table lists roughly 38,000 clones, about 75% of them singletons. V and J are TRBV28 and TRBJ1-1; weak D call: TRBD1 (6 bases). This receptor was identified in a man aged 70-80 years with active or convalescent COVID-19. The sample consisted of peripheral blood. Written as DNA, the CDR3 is TGTGCCAGCAGTTTTACAGGGACAAAGACTTCAGGCACTGAAGCTTTCTTT. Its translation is CASSFTGTKTSGTEAFF.